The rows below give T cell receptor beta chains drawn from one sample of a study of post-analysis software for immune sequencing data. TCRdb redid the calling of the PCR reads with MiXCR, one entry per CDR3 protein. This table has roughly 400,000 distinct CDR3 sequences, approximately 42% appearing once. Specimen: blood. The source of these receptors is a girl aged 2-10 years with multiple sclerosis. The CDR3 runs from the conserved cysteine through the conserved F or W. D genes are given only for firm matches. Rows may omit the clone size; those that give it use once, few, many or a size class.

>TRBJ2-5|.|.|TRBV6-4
CASSDSGGNQQETQYF
TGTGCCAGCAGTGACTCTGGTGGGAATCAACAAGAGACCCAGTACTTC
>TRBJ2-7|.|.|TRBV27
CASRGAWTVDEQYF
TGTGCCAGCAGAGGGGCGTGGACAGTCGACGAGCAGTACTTC
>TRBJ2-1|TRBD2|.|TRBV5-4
CASSLSWTSGYNEQFF
TGTGCCAGCAGCTTGTCCTGGACTAGCGGCTACAATGAGCAGTTCTTC
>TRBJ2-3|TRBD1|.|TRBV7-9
CASSPGQGGGTDTQYF
TGTGCCAGCAGCCCGGGACAGGGAGGGGGCACAGATACGCAGTATTTT
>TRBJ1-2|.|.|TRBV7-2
CASSLGFRGSDYGYTF
TGTGCCAGCAGCTTAGGTTTTAGGGGCAGCGACTATGGCTACACCTTC
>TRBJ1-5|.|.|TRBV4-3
CASSQDLDFNEYSNQPQHF
TGCGCCAGCAGCCAAGATCTGGACTTCAACGAATATAGCAATCAGCCCCAGCATTTT
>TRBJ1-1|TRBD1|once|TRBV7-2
CASTLQGMNTEAFF
TGTGCCAGCACCTTACAGGGGATGAACACTGAAGCTTTCTTT
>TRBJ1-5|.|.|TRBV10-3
CAISESVVPSDQPQHF
TGTGCCATCAGTGAGTCAGTCGTACCGAGTGATCAGCCCCAGCATTTT
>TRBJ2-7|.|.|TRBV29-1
CSVEFARQDSYEQYF
TGCAGCGTTGAGTTTGCACGCCAGGACTCCTACGAGCAGTACTTC
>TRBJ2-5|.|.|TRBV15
CATSRDHTGLKTQYF
TGTGCCACCAGCAGAGATCACACCGGGTTGAAGACCCAGTACTTC
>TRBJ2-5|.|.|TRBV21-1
CASSSMTSGGEKETQYF
TGTGCCAGCAGCTCAATGACTAGCGGGGGGGAAAAAGAGACCCAGTACTTC
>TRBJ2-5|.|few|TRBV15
CATSRLGPQETQYF
TGTGCCACCAGCAGATTGGGACCCCAAGAGACCCAGTACTTC
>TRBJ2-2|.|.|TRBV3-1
CASSSLLPGPGELFF
TGTGCCAGCAGCAGCTTACTACCAGGGCCCGGGGAGCTGTTTTTT
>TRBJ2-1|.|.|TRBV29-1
CSVVIAQIYNEQFF
TGCAGCGTTGTAATAGCGCAGATATACAATGAGCAGTTCTTC
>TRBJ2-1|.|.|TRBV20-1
CSAITRRGSSYNEQFF
TGCAGTGCTATCACACGACGGGGGAGCTCCTACAATGAGCAGTTCTTC
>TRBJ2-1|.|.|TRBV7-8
CASSLVGHSSYNEQFF
TGTGCCAGCAGCTTAGTGGGTCACTCCTCCTACAATGAGCAGTTCTTC
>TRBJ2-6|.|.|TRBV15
CATSRDRQSGANVLTF
TGTGCCACCAGCAGAGATCGGCAGTCTGGGGCCAACGTCCTGACTTTC
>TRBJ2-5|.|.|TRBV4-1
CASSPHPGEQETQYF
TGCGCCAGCAGCCCACATCCAGGGGAGCAAGAGACCCAGTACTTC
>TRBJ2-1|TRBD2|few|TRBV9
CASSTKGLASYNEQFF
TGTGCCAGCAGCACAAAGGGACTAGCGTCGTACAATGAGCAGTTCTTC
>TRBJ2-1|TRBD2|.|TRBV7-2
CASLTSAGYNEQFF
TGTGCCAGCCTCACTAGCGCTGGGTACAATGAGCAGTTCTTC
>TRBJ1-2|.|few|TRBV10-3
CAISEISRATNGYTF
TGTGCCATCAGTGAAATCTCCCGTGCCACAAATGGCTACACCTTC
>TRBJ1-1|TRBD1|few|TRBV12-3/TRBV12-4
CASRPRGMYTEAFF
TGTGCCAGCAGACCCAGGGGGATGTACACTGAAGCTTTCTTT
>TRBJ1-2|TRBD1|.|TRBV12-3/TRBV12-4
CASSRGQGNYGYTF
TGTGCCAGCAGCCGGGGACAGGGGAACTATGGCTACACCTTC
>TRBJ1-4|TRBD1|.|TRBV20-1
CSARKPGQGEEKLFF
TGCAGTGCTAGGAAACCGGGACAGGGAGAGGAAAAACTGTTTTTT
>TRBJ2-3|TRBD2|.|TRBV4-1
CASSQVMRGGADTQYF
TGCGCCAGCAGCCAAGTGATGCGGGGGGGGGCAGATACGCAGTATTTT
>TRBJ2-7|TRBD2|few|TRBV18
CASSLGGTSSYEQYF
TGTGCCAGCTCACTGGGAGGGACCTCAAGCTACGAGCAGTACTTC
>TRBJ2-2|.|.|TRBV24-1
CATSDLEGVTTGELFF
TGTGCCACCAGTGATTTGGAGGGCGTGACGACCGGGGAGCTGTTTTTT
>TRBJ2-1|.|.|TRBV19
CASSRQISSYNEQFF
TGTGCCAGTTCTCGACAGATTAGCTCCTACAATGAGCAGTTCTTC
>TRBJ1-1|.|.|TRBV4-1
CASSQVGSMNTEAFF
TGCGCCAGCAGCCAAGTCGGCAGCATGAACACTGAAGCTTTCTTT
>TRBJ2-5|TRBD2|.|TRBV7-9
CASSLAPGRGSRETQYF
TGTGCCAGCAGCTTAGCGCCGGGGAGGGGATCCAGAGAGACCCAGTACTTC
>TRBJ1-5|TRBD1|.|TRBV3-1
CASSQGLLGQVYQPQHF
TGTGCCAGCAGCCAAGGACTTTTGGGACAGGTTTATCAGCCCCAGCATTTT
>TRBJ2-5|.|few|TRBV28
CASSFQVFETQYF
TGTGCCAGCAGTTTTCAGGTTTTTGAGACCCAGTACTTC
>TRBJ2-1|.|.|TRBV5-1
CASSRDQVYNEQFF
TGCGCCAGCAGCCGGGACCAGGTCTACAATGAGCAGTTCTTC
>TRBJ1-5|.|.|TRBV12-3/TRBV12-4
CASIYRQGYSNQPQHF
TGTGCCAGCATCTATCGTCAGGGCTATAGCAATCAGCCCCAGCATTTT
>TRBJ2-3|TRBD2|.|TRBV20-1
CSLTSGSPDTQYF
TGCAGCCTCACTAGCGGGAGCCCAGATACGCAGTATTTT
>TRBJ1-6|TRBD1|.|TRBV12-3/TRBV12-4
CASSPRQGSDSPLHF
TGTGCCAGCAGTCCCCGACAGGGGTCGGATTCACCCCTCCACTTT
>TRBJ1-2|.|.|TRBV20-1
CSAGQGLDGYTF
TGCAGTGCTGGCCAGGGTCTTGATGGCTACACCTTC
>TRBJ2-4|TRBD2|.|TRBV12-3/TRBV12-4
CASSAQTSAKTKNIQYF
TGTGCCAGCAGTGCGCAGACTAGCGCGAAAACCAAAAACATTCAGTACTTC
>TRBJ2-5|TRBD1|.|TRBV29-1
CSVVESGGAETQYF
TGCAGCGTTGTCGAATCAGGGGGCGCAGAGACCCAGTACTTC
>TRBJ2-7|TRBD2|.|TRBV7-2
CASSPLGGTSGRASFYEQYF
TGTGCCAGCAGCCCGTTAGGGGGGACTAGCGGGAGGGCCTCCTTCTACGAGCAGTACTTC
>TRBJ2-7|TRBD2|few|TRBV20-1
CSANSASGRAYLGYEQYF
TGCAGTGCTAATAGTGCTAGCGGGAGGGCCTATCTGGGTTACGAGCAGTACTTC
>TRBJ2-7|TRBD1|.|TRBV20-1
CSASGTEGSSYEQYF
TGCAGTGCTAGCGGGACAGAGGGGTCCTCCTACGAGCAGTACTTC
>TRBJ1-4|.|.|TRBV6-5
CASSYDGRREELFF
TGTGCCAGCAGTTACGACGGGCGACGTGAAGAACTGTTTTTT
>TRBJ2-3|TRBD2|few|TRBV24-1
CATSDRLAGGLDTQYF
TGTGCCACCAGTGACCGACTAGCGGGGGGATTAGATACGCAGTATTTT
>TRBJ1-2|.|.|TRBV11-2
CASSSLRKYYGYTF
TGTGCCAGCAGCTCACTACGAAAGTACTATGGCTACACCTTC
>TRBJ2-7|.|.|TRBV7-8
CASRPIAYTQYEQYF
TGTGCCAGCAGACCCATAGCGTATACACAATACGAGCAGTACTTC
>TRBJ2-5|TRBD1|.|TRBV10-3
CAISGTGRGETQYF
TGTGCCATCTCCGGGACAGGGAGGGGAGAGACCCAGTACTTC
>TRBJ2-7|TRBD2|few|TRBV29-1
CSVVGLAVEQYF
TGCAGCGTTGTCGGACTAGCGGTCGAGCAGTACTTC
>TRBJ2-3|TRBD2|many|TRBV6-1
CASSETGRADTQYF
TGTGCCAGCAGTGAAACCGGGAGGGCAGATACGCAGTATTTT
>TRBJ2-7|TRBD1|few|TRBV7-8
CASSLSGTGWSYEQYF
TGTGCCAGCAGCTTAAGCGGGACAGGGTGGTCCTACGAGCAGTACTTC
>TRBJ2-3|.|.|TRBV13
CASSFFGGVLRDTQYF
TGTGCCAGCAGCTTCTTCGGGGGTGTTTTACGAGATACGCAGTATTTT
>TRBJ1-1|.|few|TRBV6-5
CATRDGIHTEAFF
TGTGCCACCCGAGACGGGATCCACACTGAAGCTTTCTTT
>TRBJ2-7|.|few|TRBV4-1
CASSQDRPVLAYEQYF
TGCGCCAGCAGCCAAGATCGACCAGTCTTGGCCTACGAGCAGTACTTC
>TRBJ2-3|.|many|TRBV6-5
CASKSEGTDTQYF
TGTGCCAGCAAATCCGAGGGTACAGATACGCAGTATTTT
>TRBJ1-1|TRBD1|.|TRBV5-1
CASRPRQGPNTEAFF
TGCGCCAGCAGACCTAGACAGGGGCCGAACACTGAAGCTTTCTTT
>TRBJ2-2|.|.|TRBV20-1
CSASQGTNTGELFF
TGCAGTGCTAGTCAGGGGACGAACACCGGGGAGCTGTTTTTT